This T cell receptor (beta chain) is drawn from a study of blood T cell repertoires in COVID-19. Across the whole study: COVID-19 samples from acute and convalescent phases originated in the United States, Italy and Spain. The cDNA or gDNA used as material had been derived from T cells, B-cell-depleted T cells, or PBMCs.

Authors' analysis steps: Quantification of nucleated cells was approximated via reference gene primer amplification. Only in-frame clones appear in the TCRdb table, and some are missing; sequencing was by immunoSEQ multiplex PCR. D and trimming come from the DNA, and the V and J calls and clone size come from that table. The sample lists some 200,000 clones; more than 75% were seen once. The CDR3 is 13 residues long. The V and J ends lost 10 bases and 2 bases respectively, with 13 bases between them. The germline V gene has CDR1 MRHNA and CDR2 SNTAGT. What was sequenced was peripheral blood. The TCR was taken from a man in his forties with active or convalescent COVID-19. This chain uses TRBV6-4 with TRBJ2-3; maybe TRBD2 (6 bases). The CDR3 protein is CATGGRDTDTQYF. CDR3 nucleotides: TGTGCCACCGGGGGTAGGGACACAGATACGCAGTATTTT.